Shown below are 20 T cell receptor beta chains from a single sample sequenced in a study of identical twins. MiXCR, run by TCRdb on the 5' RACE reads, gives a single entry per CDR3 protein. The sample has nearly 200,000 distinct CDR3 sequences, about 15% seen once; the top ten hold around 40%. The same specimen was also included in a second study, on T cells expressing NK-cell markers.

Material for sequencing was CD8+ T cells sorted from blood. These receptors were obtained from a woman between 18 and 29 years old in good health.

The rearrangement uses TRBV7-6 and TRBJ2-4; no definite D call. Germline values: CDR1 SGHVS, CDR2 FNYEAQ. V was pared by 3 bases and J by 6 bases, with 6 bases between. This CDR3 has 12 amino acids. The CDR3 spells CASSLDGNIQYF. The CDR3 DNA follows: TGTGCCAGCAGCTTGGACGGAAACATTCAGTACTTC. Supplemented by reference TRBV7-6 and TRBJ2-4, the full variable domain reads GAGVSQSPRYKVTKRGQDVALRCDPISGHVSLYWYRQALGQGPEFLTYFNYEAQQDKSGLPNDRFSAERPEGSISTLTIQRTEQRDSAMYRCASSLDGNIQYFGAGTRLSVL.

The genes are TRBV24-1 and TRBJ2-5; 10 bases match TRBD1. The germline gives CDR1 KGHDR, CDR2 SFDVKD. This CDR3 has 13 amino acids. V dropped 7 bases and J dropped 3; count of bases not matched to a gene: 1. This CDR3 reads CATRGTGEETQYF. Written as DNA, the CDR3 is TGTGCCACCAGGGGGACAGGGGAAGAGACCCAGTACTTC.

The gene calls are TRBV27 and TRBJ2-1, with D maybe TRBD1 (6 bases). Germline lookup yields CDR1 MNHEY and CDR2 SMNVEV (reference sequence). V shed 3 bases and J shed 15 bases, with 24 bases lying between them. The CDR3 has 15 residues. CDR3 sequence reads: CASSFLGATGLAPFF. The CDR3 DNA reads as TGTGCCAGCAGTTTTTTGGGGGCCACGGGGTTAGCCCCGTTCTTC.

CDR3 loop: CATRLAGMNTGELFF. The CDR3 DNA sequence: TGTGCCACCAGACTAGCGGGTATGAACACCGGGGAGCTGTTTTTT. V is TRBV15 and J is TRBJ2-2; 9 positions agree with TRBD2. J was trimmed by 1 base and V by 6 bases; bases with no gene match: 3. The CDR3 is 15 amino acids. From germline, CDR1 is LNHNV and CDR2 YYDKDF (reference sequence).

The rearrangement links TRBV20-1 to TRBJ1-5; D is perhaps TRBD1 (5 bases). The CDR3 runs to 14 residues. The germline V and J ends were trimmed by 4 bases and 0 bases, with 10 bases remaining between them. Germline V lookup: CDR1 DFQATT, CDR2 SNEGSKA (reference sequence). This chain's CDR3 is CSATGGYSNQPQHF. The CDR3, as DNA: TGCAGTGCTACCGGGGGATATAGCAATCAGCCCCAGCATTTT.

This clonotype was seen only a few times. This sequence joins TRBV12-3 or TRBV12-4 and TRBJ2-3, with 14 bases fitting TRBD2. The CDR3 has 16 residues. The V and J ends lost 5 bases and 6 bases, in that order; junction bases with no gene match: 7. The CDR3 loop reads CASSAETSGGADTQYF. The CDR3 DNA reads TGTGCCAGCAGTGCCGAGACTAGCGGGGGGGCGGATACGCAGTATTTT.

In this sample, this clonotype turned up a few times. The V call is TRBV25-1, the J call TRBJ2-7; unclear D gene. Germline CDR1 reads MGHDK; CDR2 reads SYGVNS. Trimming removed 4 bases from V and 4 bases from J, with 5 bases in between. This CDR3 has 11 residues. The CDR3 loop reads CASSGVYEQYF. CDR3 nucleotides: TGTGCCAGCAGTGGAGTTTACGAGCAGTACTTC.

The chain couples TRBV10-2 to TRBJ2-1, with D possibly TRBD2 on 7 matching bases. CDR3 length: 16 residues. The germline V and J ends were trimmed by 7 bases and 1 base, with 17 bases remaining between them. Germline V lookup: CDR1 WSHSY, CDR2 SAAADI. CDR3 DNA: TGCGCCAGCACTGACCGAAGGGGGGGGTCCTACAATGAGCAGTTCTTC. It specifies CASTDRRGGSYNEQFF.

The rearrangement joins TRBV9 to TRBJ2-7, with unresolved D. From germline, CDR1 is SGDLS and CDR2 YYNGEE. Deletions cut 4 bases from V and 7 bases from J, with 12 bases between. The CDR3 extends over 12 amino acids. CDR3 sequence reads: CASSMDAREQYF. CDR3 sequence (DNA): TGTGCCAGCAGCATGGACGCAAGGGAGCAGTACTTC.

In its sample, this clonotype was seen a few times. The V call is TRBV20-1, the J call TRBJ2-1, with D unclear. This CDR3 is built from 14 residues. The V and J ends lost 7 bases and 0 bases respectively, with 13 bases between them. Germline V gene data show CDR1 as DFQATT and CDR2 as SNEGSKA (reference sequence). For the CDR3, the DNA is TGCAGTGTTTGGACGCCTAGCTCCTACAATGAGCAGTTCTTC. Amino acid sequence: CSVWTPSSYNEQFF.

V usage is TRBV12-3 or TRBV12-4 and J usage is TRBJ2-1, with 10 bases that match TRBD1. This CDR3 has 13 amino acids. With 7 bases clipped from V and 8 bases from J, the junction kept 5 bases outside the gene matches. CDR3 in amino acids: CASMTGGVDEQFF. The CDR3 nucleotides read TGTGCCAGCATGACAGGGGGCGTGGATGAGCAGTTCTTC.

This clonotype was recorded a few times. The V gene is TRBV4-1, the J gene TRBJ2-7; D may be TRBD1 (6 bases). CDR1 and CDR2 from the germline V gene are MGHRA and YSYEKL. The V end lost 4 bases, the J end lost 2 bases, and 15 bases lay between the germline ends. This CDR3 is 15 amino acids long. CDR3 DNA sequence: TGCGCCAGCAGCCCAACAGGGCTTGGAACCTACGAGCAGTACTTC. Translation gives CASSPTGLGTYEQYF.

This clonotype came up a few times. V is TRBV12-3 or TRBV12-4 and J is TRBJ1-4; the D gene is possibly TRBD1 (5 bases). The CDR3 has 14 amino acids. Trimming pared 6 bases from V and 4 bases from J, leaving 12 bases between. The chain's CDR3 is CASSKGAYNEKLFF. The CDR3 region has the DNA TGTGCCAGCAGCAAAGGGGCCTATAATGAAAAACTGTTTTTT.

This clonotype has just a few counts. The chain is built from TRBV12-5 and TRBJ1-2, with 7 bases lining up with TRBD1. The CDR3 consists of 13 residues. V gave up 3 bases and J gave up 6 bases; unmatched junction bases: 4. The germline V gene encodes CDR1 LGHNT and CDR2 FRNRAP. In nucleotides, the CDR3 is TGTGCTAGTGGTTTCGGACAGGTGCATGGCTACACCTTC. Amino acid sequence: CASGFGQVHGYTF.

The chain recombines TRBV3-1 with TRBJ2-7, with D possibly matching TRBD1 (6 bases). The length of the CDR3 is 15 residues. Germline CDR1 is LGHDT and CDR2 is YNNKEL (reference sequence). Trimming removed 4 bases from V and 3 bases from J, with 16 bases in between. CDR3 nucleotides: TGTGCCAGCAGCCCCAGGGGCCTCCCAGACTACGAGCAGTACTTC. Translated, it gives CASSPRGLPDYEQYF.

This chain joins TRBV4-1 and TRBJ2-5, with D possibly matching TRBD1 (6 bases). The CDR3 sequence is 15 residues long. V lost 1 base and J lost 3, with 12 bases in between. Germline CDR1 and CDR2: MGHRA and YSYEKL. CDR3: CASSQVDRQEETQYF. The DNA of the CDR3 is TGCGCCAGCAGCCAAGTAGACAGGCAAGAAGAGACCCAGTACTTC.

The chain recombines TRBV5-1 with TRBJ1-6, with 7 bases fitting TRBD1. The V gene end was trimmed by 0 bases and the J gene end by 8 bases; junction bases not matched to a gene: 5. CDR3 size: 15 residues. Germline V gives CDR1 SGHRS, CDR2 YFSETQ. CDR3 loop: CASSLGTGRDSPLHF. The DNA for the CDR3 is TGCGCCAGCAGCTTGGGGACAGGTCGGGATTCACCCCTCCACTTT.

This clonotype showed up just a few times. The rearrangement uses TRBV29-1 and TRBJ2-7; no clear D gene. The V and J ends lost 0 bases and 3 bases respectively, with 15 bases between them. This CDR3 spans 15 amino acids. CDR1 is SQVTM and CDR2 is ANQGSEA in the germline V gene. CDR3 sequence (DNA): TGCAGCGTTGAAGATAGTAAGGGATCCTTCTACGAGCAGTACTTC. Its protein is CSVEDSKGSFYEQYF.

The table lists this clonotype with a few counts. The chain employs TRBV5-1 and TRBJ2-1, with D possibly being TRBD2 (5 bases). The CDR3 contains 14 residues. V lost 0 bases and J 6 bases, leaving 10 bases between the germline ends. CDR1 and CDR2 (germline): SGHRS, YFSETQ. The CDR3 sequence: CASSLDGVGNEQFF. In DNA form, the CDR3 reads TGCGCCAGCAGCTTGGACGGGGTGGGCAATGAGCAGTTCTTC.

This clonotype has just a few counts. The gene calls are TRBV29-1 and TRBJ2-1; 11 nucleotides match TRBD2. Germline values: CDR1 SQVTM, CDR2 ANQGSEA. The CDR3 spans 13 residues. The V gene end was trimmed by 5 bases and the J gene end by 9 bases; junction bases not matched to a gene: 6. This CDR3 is CSVYGTSGPEQFF. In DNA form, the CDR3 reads TGCAGCGTTTACGGGACTAGCGGCCCTGAGCAGTTCTTC.